This T cell receptor (beta chain) was observed in a study of early T cells in non-severe SARS-CoV-2 infection. Study-wide background: Unpaired chains resulted from sequencing bulk RNA of unsorted whole blood. Study-level findings and limits: Matching results from VDJdb favored anti-spike CD8 responses, leaving private and CD4 specificities undetected.

In this sample, this clonotype turned up many times. No antigen is known for it. As part of library construction, unique molecular identifiers were attached to individual cDNA molecules. Using its own MiXCR run on the 5' RACE reads, TCRdb lists one record per CDR3 protein. The table includes around 27,000 distinct CDR3 sequences, approximately 6.3% detected once. The receptor was isolated from an adult who was a healthcare worker with PCR-confirmed SARS-CoV-2 infection or an uninfected control (not recorded which). Sequenced: whole blood.

CDR3 residues: CASSQDYSNQPQHF. DNA of the CDR3: TGTGCCAGCAGCCAAGACTATAGCAATCAGCCCCAGCATTTT. The chain uses TRBV3-1 and TRBJ1-5; D gene ambiguous. The CDR3 extends over 14 amino acids. Trimming removed 0 bases from V and 0 bases from J, with 3 bases in between. CDR1 is LGHDT, CDR2 YNNKEL, per germline (reference sequence).